Listed below are T cell receptor beta chains from one sample, sequenced in a study of Ad26.COV2.S vaccination and SARS-CoV-2 variants. The table came from immunoSEQ multiplex PCR; TCRdb's copy has only in-frame clones and leaves some out. Here the sample spans 380,000 or so clones, about 88% being singletons. The material sequenced was peripheral blood, taken in a trial of Ad26.COV2.S vaccine versus placebo. The source is a person between 18 and 59 years old who received the Ad26.COV2.S COVID-19 vaccine or a placebo. Both conserved end residues are part of each CDR3. A D gene is named only where the DNA matches it firmly. The size field is filled for only some rows; it gives once, few, many or a size class.

CDR3nt	CDR3aa	v_gene	j_gene	d_gene	abundance
TGCGCCAGCACAAACCGAGGGGATTGGAGAGATACGCAGTATTTT	CASTNRGDWRDTQYF	TRBV5-1	TRBJ2-3	-	-
TGTGCCAGCAATACAGGGGGGAACGAAAAACTGTTTTTT	CASNTGGNEKLFF	TRBV2	TRBJ1-4	TRBD1	-
TGTGCCAGCAGCTTGGGGACAGGGCAAAGAAACTATGGCTACACCTTC	CASSLGTGQRNYGYTF	TRBV5-5	TRBJ1-2	TRBD1	-
TGCGCCAGCAGCCAAGCTAATCGCAATGAGCAGTTCTTC	CASSQANRNEQFF	TRBV4-1	TRBJ2-1	-	-
TGTGCCAGCACCGGCGGGGACTTCCTTCGGCCCAATACGCAGTATTTT	CASTGGDFLRPNTQYF	TRBV7-9	TRBJ2-3	-	-
TGTGCCAGTAGTCCCGAGACAAACGGGCTTGGCAACACCATATATTTT	CASSPETNGLGNTIYF	TRBV19	TRBJ1-3	-	-
TGTGCCAGCACCTCAGGGTTGGGCAATCAGCCCCAGCATTTT	CASTSGLGNQPQHF	TRBV6-5	TRBJ1-5	-	-
TGTGCCAGCACTCGGACCCAGAACACTGAAGCTTTCTTT	CASTRTQNTEAFF	TRBV28	TRBJ1-1	-	-
TGTGCTAGTTCAGCCGGGGGCCTTGGGGAGACCCAGTACTTC	CASSAGGLGETQYF	TRBV12-5	TRBJ2-5	-	-
TGTGCCAGCAGTTACTCGGGACGGCCCAATCAGCCCCAGCATTTT	CASSYSGRPNQPQHF	TRBV6-5	TRBJ1-5	-	-
TGTGCCAGCAGCGCGGTCGTGGGTGGAGCTAATGAAAAACTGTTTTTT	CASSAVVGGANEKLFF	TRBV5-6	TRBJ1-4	-	-
TGTGCCAGCAGTTTAGTAGAGGGGGAGCGGTTATTT	CASSLVEGERLF	TRBV12-3/TRBV12-4	TRBJ1-1	-	-
TGTGCCAGCAGCGCTCCCCTAGGGAGGACAGTTCAAGAGACCCAGTACTTC	CASSAPLGRTVQETQYF	TRBV9	TRBJ2-5	-	-
TGTGCCAGCAGTTCGAACGTACAGGGGTACTACGAGCAGTACTTC	CASSSNVQGYYEQYF	TRBV28	TRBJ2-7	TRBD1	-
TGTGCCAGCAGTTTAGGCTCCCACAGGGTAGAGACCCAGTACTTC	CASSLGSHRVETQYF	TRBV28	TRBJ2-5	-	-
TGTGCCAGCAGTGAAGTGACAGCTAATCAGCCCCAGCATTTT	CASSEVTANQPQHF	TRBV2	TRBJ1-5	-	-
TGTGCCAGCACCCCGACTAGCGGGGGGAAAGATGAGCAGTTCTTC	CASTPTSGGKDEQFF	TRBV6-2/TRBV6-3	TRBJ2-1	TRBD2	-
TGCGCCAGCAGCCAAGGGACTGAAGCTTTCTTT	CASSQGTEAFF	TRBV4-3	TRBJ1-1	-	-
TGTGCCAGTGGGTTGGGGTCCTCCTACAATGAGCAGTTCTTC	CASGLGSSYNEQFF	TRBV19	TRBJ2-1	-	-
TGTGCCAGTAGTCTAGGGACTAGCCCAGAGACCCAGTACTTC	CASSLGTSPETQYF	TRBV19	TRBJ2-5	TRBD2	-
TGTGCCAGCAGCCAACACGGGACAGGGAACACTGAAGCTTTCTTT	CASSQHGTGNTEAFF	TRBV7-2	TRBJ1-1	TRBD1	-
TGTGCCAGCAGCCCCCTGGGGGTACAAGAGACCCAGTACTTC	CASSPLGVQETQYF	TRBV4-2	TRBJ2-5	-	-
TGTGCCAGCAGCTTGGACAGGGGTATGAACACTGAAGCTTTCTTT	CASSLDRGMNTEAFF	TRBV5-4	TRBJ1-1	TRBD1	-
TGTGCCAGTATGGAGGGAAGGGCTTCAAATCAGCCCCAGCATTTT	CASMEGRASNQPQHF	TRBV19	TRBJ1-5	-	-
TGTGCCAGCAGTGAAGTCGGTTCCCAGTCGAACACCATATATTTT	CASSEVGSQSNTIYF	TRBV6-1	TRBJ1-3	-	few
TGTGCCAGCAGCTGGACGGTATACGAGCAGTACTTC	CASSWTVYEQYF	TRBV3-1/TRBV3-2	TRBJ2-7	-	-
TGCAGCGTTAGGGGACAGGGTTCCGGGGAGCTGTTTTTT	CSVRGQGSGELFF	TRBV29-1	TRBJ2-2	TRBD1	-
TGTGCCAGCAGTTACCGGGGTCCCTACGAGCAGTACTTC	CASSYRGPYEQYF	TRBV6-2/TRBV6-3	TRBJ2-7	-	-
TGTGCCTGCCAGGGGGCGCGGTACGAGCAGTACTTC	CACQGARYEQYF	TRBV30	TRBJ2-7	TRBD1	-
TGTGCCAGTAGGCCGGGGTCCCCCAGGAATTCACCCCTCCACTTT	CASRPGSPRNSPLHF	TRBV19	TRBJ1-6	-	-
TGTGCCAGCAGCTTGGGAGCAGGGGAAGAGACCCAGTACTTC	CASSLGAGEETQYF	TRBV5-4	TRBJ2-5	-	-
TGTGCCAGCAGCTATGGACACAGGGAGACAGACTACGAGCAGTACTTC	CASSYGHRETDYEQYF	TRBV5-4	TRBJ2-7	-	-
TGTGCCAGCAGTTACGGGCCCAGGGGCTTCACTGAAGCTTTCTTT	CASSYGPRGFTEAFF	TRBV6-2/TRBV6-3	TRBJ1-1	-	-
TGTGCCAGCAGCCGGGGGACTAGCGTTAGTGAGCAGTTCTTC	CASSRGTSVSEQFF	TRBV28	TRBJ2-1	TRBD2	-
TGTGCCAGCACCCCTCACGATAGGGTGGCGAACACTGAAGCTTTCTTT	CASTPHDRVANTEAFF	TRBV11-2	TRBJ1-1	-	-
TGTGCCAGCAGCACAACAACCCGGGAGACCCAGTACTTC	CASSTTTRETQYF	TRBV3-1/TRBV3-2	TRBJ2-5	-	-
TGCGCCAGCAGTCTGGGACAGGGAAGCTACAATGAGCAGTTCTTC	CASSLGQGSYNEQFF	TRBV4-3	TRBJ2-1	TRBD1	once
TGTGCCAGCATCCTAGGCGGCTCTGGGGCCAACGTCCTGACTTTC	CASILGGSGANVLTF	TRBV6-5	TRBJ2-6	-	few
TGTGCCAGCAGTTCCGGGGGGCGCTTCGTGAGCACTGAAGCTTTCTTT	CASSSGGRFVSTEAFF	TRBV6-2/TRBV6-3	TRBJ1-1	-	-
TGTGCCAGTAGACTTCAAGCGGGGGGGCCTGAGACCCAGTACTTC	CASRLQAGGPETQYF	TRBV19	TRBJ2-5	TRBD2	-
TGTGCCAGTAGTATTACCCCCGGGAGTTACAATGAGCAGTTCTTC	CASSITPGSYNEQFF	TRBV19	TRBJ2-1	-	-
TGTGCCAGCTCACGCTCGACGACCGCAACTAATGAAAAACTGTTTTTT	CASSRSTTATNEKLFF	TRBV18	TRBJ1-4	-	-
TGCGCCAGCAGTGAGTCGGTGGGGCGGAGGCGGCGGGATAGCAATCAGCCCCAGCATTTT	CASSESVGRRRRDSNQPQHF	TRBV10-1	TRBJ1-5	-	few
TGTGCCAGCAGTTTTGAAATTAATTCACCCCTCCACTTT	CASSFEINSPLHF	TRBV27	TRBJ1-6	-	-
TGTGCCAGTAGTGTTAGGGACGGCTACTACAATGAGCAGTTCTTC	CASSVRDGYYNEQFF	TRBV19	TRBJ2-1	-	-
TGTGCCAGCAGCTTTTATGTTTCTGGAAACACCATATATTTT	CASSFYVSGNTIYF	TRBV5-6	TRBJ1-3	-	-
TGTGCCAGCAGCAGTCCCGGGACAGGGGCTTTAGATGAGCAGTTCTTC	CASSSPGTGALDEQFF	TRBV9	TRBJ2-1	TRBD1	-
TGTGCCAGCAGCTTATGGCCGGGAGATGGCACAGATACGCAGTATTTT	CASSLWPGDGTDTQYF	TRBV7-2	TRBJ2-3	-	-